These 20 T cell receptor beta chains were all obtained from the same sample, sequenced in a study of T cell responses to AZD1222 COVID-19 vaccine. TCRdb's table, derived via immunoSEQ multiplex PCR, lists solely in-frame clones and lacks some. The sample lists around 120,000 clones; 80% to 90% were seen once. The starting material was peripheral blood, obtained on day 0 of AZD1222 vaccination. These receptors were collected from an adult in good health.

The rearrangement links TRBV27 to TRBJ2-5; 7 nucleotides line up with TRBD1. The CDR3 sequence is 13 residues long. Germline assignment: CDR1 MNHEY and CDR2 SMNVEV (reference sequence). With 8 bases clipped from V and 2 bases from J, the junction kept 5 bases outside the gene matches. The CDR3 DNA reads TGTGCCAGCGGACAGGAGAATCAAGAGACCCAGTACTTC. It encodes CASGQENQETQYF.

The chain has TRBV5-6 and TRBJ1-2, with D uncertain. The V gene lost 0 bases and the J gene lost 3 bases, with 9 bases spanning the gap. The V gene's germline CDR1 is SGHDT and CDR2 YYEEEE. The CDR3 contains 14 residues. CDR3 region: CASSLVTQDYGYTF. In nucleotides, the CDR3 is TGTGCCAGCAGCTTGGTGACGCAAGACTATGGCTACACCTTC.

The chain recombines TRBV6-1 with TRBJ2-1; no clear D. V dropped 6 bases and J dropped 4 bases, with 10 bases sitting between them. This CDR3 contains 13 residues. Germline V lookup: CDR1 MNHNS, CDR2 SASEGT. This chain's CDR3 is CASSRYLYNEQFF. DNA for the CDR3: TGTGCCAGCAGCCGATACCTTTACAATGAGCAGTTCTTC.

This clone was observed a single time. This rearrangement joins TRBV28 to TRBJ1-1, with TRBD1 as a possible D gene (6 bases). Trimming pared 8 bases from V and 5 bases from J, leaving 21 bases between. CDR1 is MDHEN, CDR2 SYDVKM, per germline. CDR3 length: 15 residues. CDR3 coding DNA: TGTGCCAGCTCGCCCTCCAGGGGTTCGAGGACTGAAGCTTTCTTT. It encodes CASSPSRGSRTEAFF.

The chain uses TRBV7-9 and TRBJ1-3; no reliable D call. Germline-derived CDR1 and CDR2 are SEHNR and FQNEAQ (reference sequence). V shed 8 bases and J shed 1 base, with 9 bases lying between them. This CDR3 spans 13 amino acids. For the CDR3, the DNA is TGTGCCAGCGAGAAGGGATCTGGAAACACCATATATTTT. Translation: CASEKGSGNTIYF.

The gene calls are TRBV7-3 and TRBJ2-2, with D possibly being TRBD2 (6 bases). The CDR3 contains 17 residues. Germline-derived CDR1 and CDR2 are SGHTA and FQGTGA. Trimming took off 0 bases at V and 1 base at J, with 12 bases between the two ends. Here the CDR3 DNA reads TGTGCCAGCAGCTTAACGAGGGGACTCCAGAACACCGGGGAGCTGTTTTTT. Protein: CASSLTRGLQNTGELFF.

The genes are TRBV18 and TRBJ1-6; 12 bases are shared with TRBD1. V shed 4 bases, J shed 7 bases, and the junction held 2 bases outside the gene matches. The CDR3 runs 15 residues. Germline values: CDR1 KGHSH, CDR2 LQKENI. The CDR3 nucleotides are TGTGCCAGCTCACAGGGACAGGGGGCCAATTCACCCCTCCACTTT. This codes for CASSQGQGANSPLHF. The variable domain in full, with the rest retrieved from reference TRBV18 and TRBJ1-6, is NAGVMQNPRHLVRRRGQEARLRCSPMKGHSHVYWYRQLPEEGLKFMVYLQKENIIDESGMPKERFSAEFPKEGPSILRIQQVVRGDSAAYFCASSQGQGANSPLHFGNGTRLTVT.

This chain uses TRBV5-1 with TRBJ1-2; perhaps TRBD1 as D (5 bases). V gave up 0 bases and J gave up 8 bases, with 8 bases separating them. Looked up from germline, CDR1 is SGHRS and CDR2 is YFSETQ. The CDR3 has 12 amino acids. CDR3 region: CASSLGRGGYTF. In DNA, the CDR3 is TGCGCCAGCAGCTTGGGGAGGGGCGGCTACACCTTC. The entire variable domain, with the rest obtained from reference TRBV5-1 and TRBJ1-2, is as follows: KAGVTQTPRYLIKTRGQQVTLSCSPISGHRSVSWYQQTPGQGLQFLFEYFSETQRNKGNFPGRFSGRQFSNSRSEMNVSTLELGDSALYLCASSLGRGGYTFGSGTRLTVV.

For the CDR3, the DNA is TGTGCCAGCAGCAGAAAGACGTTGGGGGACTGGGGCTACACCTTC. Its protein product is CASSRKTLGDWGYTF. The gene calls are TRBV7-2 and TRBJ1-2; D is possibly TRBD1 (5 bases). V was trimmed by 5 bases and J by 8 bases, leaving 21 bases between them. Germline values: CDR1 SGHTA, CDR2 FQGNSA. This CDR3 has 15 amino acids.

The chain employs TRBV5-8 and TRBJ1-6; D is perhaps TRBD1 (5 bases). Germline CDR1 reads SGHTS; CDR2 reads YDEGEE. This CDR3 has 15 amino acids. The V and J ends lost 0 bases and 9 bases respectively, with 13 bases between them. Here the CDR3 reads CASSLVVGTGSPLHF. The CDR3, as DNA: TGTGCCAGCAGCTTGGTGGTAGGGACGGGTTCACCCCTCCACTTT.

Details on this clone: One end of the junction varies from germline; a read error may be responsible. J is TRBJ1-2 and V is TRBV15, with D uncertain. CDR1 and CDR2 from the germline V gene are LNHNV and YYDKDF (reference sequence). This CDR3 has 13 residues. CDR3 region: CATSRDNNYGYTF. CDR3 coding DNA: TGTGCCACCAGTAGAGATAACAACTATGGCTACACCTTC.

The chain combines TRBV19 with TRBJ1-6; maybe TRBD1 (6 bases). Germline V gives CDR1 LNHDA, CDR2 SQIVND (reference sequence). Trimming removed 2 bases at V and 0 bases at J, with 11 bases between. The CDR3 has 17 amino acids. The CDR3 sequence: CASSISAGDSYNSPLHF. The CDR3 bases are TGTGCCAGTAGTATATCGGCAGGGGACTCCTATAATTCACCCCTCCACTTT. Supplemented by reference TRBV19 and TRBJ1-6, the full variable domain reads DGGITQSPKYLFRKEGQNVTLSCEQNLNHDAMYWYRQDPGQGLRLIYYSQIVNDFQKGDIAEGYSVSREKKESFPLTVTSAQKNPTAFYLCASSISAGDSYNSPLHFGNGTRLTVT.

V is TRBV6-2 or TRBV6-3 and J is TRBJ1-3; D is ambiguous. The CDR3 totals 13 residues. V lost 0 bases, J lost 9 bases, and 9 bases lay in between. Germline assignment: CDR1 MNHEY and CDR2 SVGEGT. CDR3 in amino acids: CASSYSTGGTIYF. The CDR3 coding sequence is TGTGCCAGCAGTTACTCGACGGGAGGCACCATATATTTT.

The rearrangement joins TRBV6-2 or TRBV6-3 to TRBJ1-1; D remains unclear. From germline, CDR1 is MNHEY and CDR2 SVGEGT. The CDR3 is made up of 14 amino acids. V lost 4 bases to trimming and J lost 0 bases, with 9 bases between them. CDR3 bases: TGTGCCAGCAGTTCCTGGGGTATGAACACTGAAGCTTTCTTT. This codes for CASSSWGMNTEAFF.

This clone was picked up one time. The rearrangement uses TRBV7-8 and TRBJ2-3; D tentatively reads TRBD1 or TRBD2 (5 bases each). The germline gives CDR1 SGHVS, CDR2 FQNEAQ. The CDR3 extends over 14 amino acids. CDR3 protein: CATTDGKGTNTQYF. In nucleotides, the CDR3 is TGTGCTACCACGGACGGGAAAGGGACGAATACGCAGTATTTT.

This clone was counted only a few times. The V and J genes are TRBV9 and TRBJ2-7, with no clear D. Germline assignment: CDR1 SGDLS and CDR2 YYNGEE. The CDR3 contains 13 residues. Trimming took off 2 bases at V and 6 bases at J, with 12 bases between the two ends. The CDR3 DNA reads as TGTGCCAGCAGCGTCGCAGTGCCTGGCGAGCAGTACTTC. Its translation: CASSVAVPGEQYF.

This clone came up a few times. This sequence joins TRBV9 and TRBJ1-1; maybe TRBD1 (5 bases). Germline CDR1 SGDLS, CDR2 YYNGEE. Trimming cost V 4 bases and J 0 bases, with 10 bases left between them. This CDR3 is built from 14 residues. The CDR3 loop reads CASSLGGVNTEAFF. For the CDR3, the DNA is TGTGCCAGCAGCCTTGGGGGTGTGAACACTGAAGCTTTCTTT.

This sequence joins TRBV6-5 and TRBJ1-2; no definite D call. Germline lookup yields CDR1 MNHEY and CDR2 SVGAGI. V lost 6 bases and J lost 6, with 14 bases in between. This CDR3 is built from 13 residues. CDR3 in DNA: TGTGCCAGCAGCTCGGGGAATTGGGATGGCTACACCTTC. Encoded protein: CASSSGNWDGYTF.

This sequence joins TRBV19 and TRBJ2-1; possibly TRBD1 for D (7 bases). The V gene's germline CDR1 is LNHDA and CDR2 SQIVND (reference sequence). Trimming pared 5 bases from V and 3 bases from J, leaving 11 bases between. The CDR3 has 14 residues. The CDR3 DNA is TGTGCCAGTAGTGGCGGGACAGTCTACAATGAGCAGTTCTTC. This codes for CASSGGTVYNEQFF.

The V gene is TRBV3-1 (or the pseudogene TRBV3-2), the J gene TRBJ1-2; D not certain. CDR1 LGHDT and CDR2 YNNKEL come from the germline V gene (reference sequence). The CDR3 contains 15 residues. V was cut by 2 bases and J by 8 bases, with 18 bases left in between. The CDR3 DNA reads TGTGCCAGCAGCCAATTGTGGCATGTCGGGGAGGGCTACACCTTC. Translating gives CASSQLWHVGEGYTF.